This T cell receptor beta chain was recorded in a study of blood T cell repertoires in COVID-19. CDR3 size: 13 residues. Germline CDR1 MNHEY, CDR2 SVGAGI. The V gene end was trimmed by 6 bases and the J gene end by 7 bases; junction bases not matched to a gene: 5. Assay: immunoSEQ multiplex PCR; the TCRdb copy retains only in-frame clones and omits some. The table has approximately 500,000 clones, about 88% seen once; the top ten hold about 8.2%. The receptor was derived from a woman in her 50s with COVID-19, enrolled during active disease. Sequencing input: peripheral blood. The chain employs TRBV6-5 and TRBJ1-2; 10 bases are a match to TRBD1. The CDR3 DNA reads as TGTGCCAGCAGCCCCGGGACAGGGGTTGGCTACACCTTC. It codes for CASSPGTGVGYTF.